This T cell receptor beta chain was recovered during a study of blood T cell repertoires in COVID-19. The overall study: Donors in the United States, Italy and Spain gave samples during acute or convalescent COVID-19. Nucleic acid was either cDNA or gDNA, and it came from T cells, B-cell-depleted T cells, or PBMCs.

Enrolled during active infection, Seattle patients were then followed longitudinally. Trimming pared 5 bases from V and 1 base from J, leaving 12 bases between. CDR3 length equals 15 residues. Germline V gene data show CDR1 as MNHEY and CDR2 as SVGAGI. How the authors handled the data: Reference gene primers were amplified, and this amplification served to estimate nucleated cell counts. Assay: immunoSEQ multiplex PCR; the TCRdb copy retains only in-frame clones and omits some. The V and J calls and the clone size are those of that table, but D and trimming were determined from the DNA. The sample shows under 150,000 clones, around 85% of them seen only once.

This TCR came from a woman in her sixties or seventies with COVID-19, enrolled during active disease. Material for sequencing was peripheral blood. V usage is TRBV6-5 and J usage is TRBJ1-5; the D gene is possibly TRBD1 (5 bases). The CDR3 is CASSRDGLSNQPQHF. The DNA for the CDR3 is TGTGCCAGCAGTAGGGACGGACTAAGCAATCAGCCCCAGCATTTT.